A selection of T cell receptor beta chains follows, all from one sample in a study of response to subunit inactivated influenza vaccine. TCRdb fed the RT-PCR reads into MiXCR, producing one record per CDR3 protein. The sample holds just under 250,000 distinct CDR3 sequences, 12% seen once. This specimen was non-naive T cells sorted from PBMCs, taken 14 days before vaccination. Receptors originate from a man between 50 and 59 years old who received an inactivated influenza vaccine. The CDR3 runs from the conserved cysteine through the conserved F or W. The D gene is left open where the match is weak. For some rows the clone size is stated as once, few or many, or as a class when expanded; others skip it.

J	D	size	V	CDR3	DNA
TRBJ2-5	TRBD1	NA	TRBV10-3	CAISADRQGQRETQYF	TGTGCCATCAGTGCCGACCGACAGGGTCAACGAGAGACCCAGTACTTC
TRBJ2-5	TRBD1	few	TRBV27	CASSPGRGQGWETQYF	TGTGCCAGCAGTCCAGGTCGGGGACAGGGGTGGGAGACCCAGTACTTC
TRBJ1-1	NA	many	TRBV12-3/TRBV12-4	CASSPSGMNTEAFF	TGTGCCAGCAGTCCCTCAGGTATGAACACTGAAGCTTTCTTT
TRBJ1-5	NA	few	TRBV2	CASSKARGHNQPQHF	TGTGCCAGCAGTAAGGCCAGGGGTCACAATCAGCCCCAGCATTTT
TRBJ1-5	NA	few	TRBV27	CASSPRPGNQPQHF	TGTGCCAGCAGTCCGAGACCCGGCAATCAGCCCCAGCATTTT
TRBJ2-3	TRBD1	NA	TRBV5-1	CASSDTGTGTDTQYF	TGCGCCAGCAGTGATACCGGGACAGGGACAGATACGCAGTATTTT
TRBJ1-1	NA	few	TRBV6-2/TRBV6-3	CASSYSGGPEAFF	TGTGCCAGCAGTTACTCAGGGGGGCCTGAAGCTTTCTTT
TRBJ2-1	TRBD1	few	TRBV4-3	CASSQVDRAREQFF	TGCGCCAGCAGCCAAGTGGACAGGGCGAGAGAGCAGTTCTTC
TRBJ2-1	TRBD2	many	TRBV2	CASKGVGLASYNEQFF	TGTGCCAGCAAGGGGGTGGGACTAGCTTCCTACAATGAGCAGTTCTTC
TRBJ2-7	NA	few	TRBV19	CASKRDGGEQYF	TGTGCCAGTAAGAGGGATGGCGGCGAGCAGTACTTC
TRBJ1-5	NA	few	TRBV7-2	CASSPAGRNQPQHF	TGTGCCAGCAGCCCCGCGGGTCGAAATCAGCCCCAGCATTTT
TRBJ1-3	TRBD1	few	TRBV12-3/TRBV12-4	CASRETGRNTIYF	TGTGCCAGCAGGGAGACAGGGAGAAACACCATATATTTT
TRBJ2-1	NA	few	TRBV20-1	CSAQNRITYNEQFF	TGCAGTGCCCAGAACAGAATTACCTACAATGAGCAGTTCTTC
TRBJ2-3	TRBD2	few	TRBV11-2	CASSLGPGGSGQDTQYF	TGTGCCAGCAGCTTGGGGCCCGGTGGTAGCGGGCAAGATACGCAGTATTTT
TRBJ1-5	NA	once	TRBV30	CAWSVDFNQPQHF	TGTGCCTGGAGTGTAGATTTCAATCAGCCCCAGCATTTT
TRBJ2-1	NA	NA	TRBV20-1	CSARDRSDGTNKYNEQFF	TGCAGTGCTAGAGATAGATCCGACGGGACGAACAAATACAATGAGCAGTTCTTC
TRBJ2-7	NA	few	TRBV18	CASSPPLVPGEQYF	TGTGCCAGCTCACCCCCCCTTGTTCCGGGCGAGCAGTACTTC
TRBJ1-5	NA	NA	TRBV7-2	CASSFTYTGQPQHF	TGTGCCAGCAGCTTTACATACACGGGGCAGCCCCAGCATTTT